Shown below are 14 T cell receptor beta chains from a single sample sequenced in a study of cytotoxic CD8 clonotypes in ibrutinib-treated CLL. Profiling relied on immunoSEQ multiplex PCR, and the TCRdb table lists in-frame clones only, not all of them. Among around 150,000 clones, roughly 84% were seen once, and the ten largest hold over 2.5%. The sample consisted of PBMCs, taken at disease progression, from a patient treated with ibrutinib. All receptors derive from a human donor with chronic lymphocytic leukemia.

This clone was seen a single time. The chain carries TRBV5-1 and TRBJ2-7; 7 bases align to TRBD1. This CDR3 has 12 amino acids. Germline trimming cut 4 bases from V and 7 bases from J; bases unmatched to any gene: 5. Germline CDR1 is SGHRS and CDR2 is YFSETQ. The CDR3: CASSRQGQEQYF. The CDR3 bases are TGCGCCAGCAGCAGACAGGGTCAAGAGCAGTACTTC.

The V and J genes are TRBV5-1 and TRBJ2-2; 13 nucleotides agree with TRBD2. The germline V gene encodes CDR1 SGHRS and CDR2 YFSETQ. The junction had 9 bases not matched to a gene; V was cut back by 4 bases and J by 0 bases. This CDR3 spans 19 amino acids. CDR3 in DNA: TGCGCCAGCAGCGTAGGACTAGCGGGAGATTTGGCGAACACCGGGGAGCTGTTTTTT. It codes for CASSVGLAGDLANTGELFF.

The genes are TRBV19 and TRBJ2-6; D unclear. CDR3 length: 14 residues. Trimming took 7 bases from V and 4 from J, leaving 11 bases between them. Germline V lookup: CDR1 LNHDA, CDR2 SQIVND (reference sequence). CDR3 loop: CASTKKAGANVLTF. CDR3 coding DNA: TGTGCCAGTACAAAGAAGGCCGGGGCCAACGTCCTGACTTTC.

This sequence joins TRBV4-3 and TRBJ2-1; a weak D match, TRBD1 (5 bases). V was clipped by 0 bases and J by 4 bases, with 19 bases between them. The germline V gene encodes CDR1 LGHNA and CDR2 YSLEER. This CDR3 has 18 residues. The CDR3 is CASSQDLGLAGHYNEQFF. In nucleotides, the CDR3 is TGCGCCAGCAGCCAAGATCTAGGTCTGGCAGGGCATTACAATGAGCAGTTCTTC.

The chain employs TRBV27 and TRBJ2-3; unclear D gene. This CDR3 has 11 residues. Germline V gene sequence: CDR1 MNHEY, CDR2 SMNVEV (reference sequence). V was cut by 8 bases and J by 4 bases, with 7 bases left in between. The CDR3, as DNA: TGTGCCAGCCGCCTGGCAGATACGCAGTATTTT. Translating it yields CASRLADTQYF.

The chain links TRBV4-1 to TRBJ1-1, with D unresolved. V was clipped by 7 bases and J by 1 base, with 10 bases between them. The germline V gene encodes CDR1 MGHRA and CDR2 YSYEKL. The CDR3 loop spans 13 amino acids. The DNA for the CDR3 is TGCGCCAGCACTCAGGCGGGGAACACTGAAGCTTTCTTT. It codes for CASTQAGNTEAFF.

This clone was seen only a few times. V usage is TRBV14 and J usage is TRBJ1-1; D not resolved. V was cut by 4 bases and J by 2 bases, with 2 bases left in between. The length of the CDR3 is 11 residues. The germline gives CDR1 SGHDN, CDR2 FVKESK. The CDR3: CASSRNTEAFF. The CDR3 coding sequence is TGTGCCAGCAGCCGAAACACTGAAGCTTTCTTT.

The chain uses TRBV2 and TRBJ2-2; TRBD1 or TRBD2 may be the D gene (7 bases each). This CDR3 comprises 13 residues. Trimming removed 9 bases at V and 4 bases at J, with 12 bases between. Germline V gene lookup returns CDR1 SNHLY and CDR2 FYNNEI. The CDR3 region is CARGGGSTGELFF. CDR3 coding DNA: TGTGCCAGGGGAGGGGGCTCCACCGGGGAGCTGTTTTTT.

This clone came up once. This sample also contains other DNA sequences that code for the same CDR3. The chain links TRBV6-5 to TRBJ2-3; TRBD2 might be the D (6 bases). This CDR3 spans 15 amino acids. Trimming took off 2 bases at V and 1 base at J, with 10 bases between the two ends. Looked up from germline, CDR1 is MNHEY and CDR2 is SVGAGI. CDR3 loop: CASSYRLARTDTQYF. The CDR3 nucleotides read TGTGCCAGCAGTTACCGGCTAGCGCGCACAGATACGCAGTATTTT.

The gene calls are TRBV7-9 and TRBJ1-2; possible D gene TRBD1, 6 bases. CDR1 is SEHNR and CDR2 is FQNEAQ in the germline V gene (reference sequence). CDR3 size: 16 residues. V lost 5 bases and J lost 6, with 22 bases in between. The CDR3 region has the DNA TGTGCCAGCAGCCAAAAAATCTACGCACAGGGTGATGGCTACACCTTC. Protein sequence: CASSQKIYAQGDGYTF. Complete variable domain (other parts from reference TRBV7-9 and TRBJ1-2): DTGVSQNPRHKITKRGQNVTFRCDPISEHNRLYWYRQTLGQGPEFLTYFQNEAQLEKSRLLSDRFSAERPKGSFSTLEIQRTEQGDSAMYLCASSQKIYAQGDGYTFGSGTRLTVV.

Only one count was recorded for this clone. The chain couples TRBV15 to TRBJ2-1, with D hard to call. The CDR3 has 12 residues. With 5 bases removed from V and 7 bases from J, the gap between germline ends came to 9 bases. CDR1 is LNHNV and CDR2 is YYDKDF in the germline V gene (reference sequence). The CDR3 nucleotides read TGTGCCACCAGCTCCAACTATAATGAGCAGTTCTTC. Translated, it gives CATSSNYNEQFF.

This clone was seen a handful of times. The V call is TRBV19, the J call TRBJ2-6, with 10 bases lining up with TRBD2. The CDR3 loop spans 17 amino acids. From germline, CDR1 is LNHDA and CDR2 SQIVND (reference sequence). With V trimmed by 6 bases and J by 0 bases, 5 bases remained unmatched. The chain's CDR3 is CASSPSGRASGANVLTF. The CDR3 region has the DNA TGTGCCAGTAGCCCAAGCGGGAGGGCCTCTGGGGCCAACGTCCTGACTTTC.

The chain couples TRBV7-9 to TRBJ1-2; D is ambiguous. The CDR3 runs to 16 residues. Trimming left V 3 bases short and J 4 bases short, with 18 bases between. Germline CDR1 SEHNR, CDR2 FQNEAQ (reference sequence). As DNA, the CDR3 is TGTGCCAGCAGCTTGTCCCATGGCAAGGAAGGCTATGGCTACACCTTC. This sequence encodes CASSLSHGKEGYGYTF.

The chain joins TRBV4-3 to TRBJ1-2, with no clear D. The germline CDR1 and CDR2 sequences are LGHNA and YSLEER. CDR3 length equals 15 residues. Trimming took off 4 bases at V and 0 bases at J, with 12 bases between the two ends. CDR3: CASSLREGPNYGYTF. As DNA, the CDR3 is TGCGCCAGCAGCCTCCGTGAAGGGCCTAACTATGGCTACACCTTC.